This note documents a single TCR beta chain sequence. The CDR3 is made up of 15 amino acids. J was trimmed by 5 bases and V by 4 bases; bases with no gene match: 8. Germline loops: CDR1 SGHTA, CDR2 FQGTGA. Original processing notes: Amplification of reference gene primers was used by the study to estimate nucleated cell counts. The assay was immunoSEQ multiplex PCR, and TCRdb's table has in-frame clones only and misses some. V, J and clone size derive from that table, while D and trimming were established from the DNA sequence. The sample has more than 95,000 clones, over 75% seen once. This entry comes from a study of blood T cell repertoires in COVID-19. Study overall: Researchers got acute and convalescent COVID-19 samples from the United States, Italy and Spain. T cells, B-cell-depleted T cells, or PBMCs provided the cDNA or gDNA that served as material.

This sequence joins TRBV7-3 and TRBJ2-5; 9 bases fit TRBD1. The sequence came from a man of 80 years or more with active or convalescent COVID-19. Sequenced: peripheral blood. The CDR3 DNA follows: TGTGCCAGCAGCTCCGGGACAGGGCAAGGGGAGACCCAGTACTTC. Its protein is CASSSGTGQGETQYF.